The TCR beta chain described here comes from a study of blood T cell repertoires in COVID-19. In germline, CDR1 is MNHEY, CDR2 SVGAGI. The V and J ends lost 5 bases and 3 bases, in that order; junction bases with no gene match: 9. The length of the CDR3 is 15 residues. The repertoire was sequenced with immunoSEQ multiplex PCR; TCRdb's copy has only in-frame clones and lacks some. The table has over 450,000 clones, 89% seen once. The chain employs TRBV6-5 and TRBJ2-7; 8 bases line up with TRBD1. Material for sequencing was peripheral blood. The TCR was taken from a man aged 18-30 years with COVID-19, enrolled during active disease. CDR3 DNA: TGTGCCAGCAGTCACGACAGGGGCCGTATCTACGAGCAGTACTTC. This sequence encodes CASSHDRGRIYEQYF.